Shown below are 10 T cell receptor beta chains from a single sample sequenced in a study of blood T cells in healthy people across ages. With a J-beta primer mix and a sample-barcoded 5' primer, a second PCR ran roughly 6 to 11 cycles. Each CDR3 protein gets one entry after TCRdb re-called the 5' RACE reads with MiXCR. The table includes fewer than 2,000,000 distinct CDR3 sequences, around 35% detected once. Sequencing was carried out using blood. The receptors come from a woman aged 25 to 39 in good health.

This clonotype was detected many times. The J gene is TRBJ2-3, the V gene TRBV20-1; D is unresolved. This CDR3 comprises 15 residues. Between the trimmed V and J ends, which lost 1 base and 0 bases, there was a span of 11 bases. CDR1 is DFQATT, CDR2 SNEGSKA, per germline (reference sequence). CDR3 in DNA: TGCAGTGCTAGAGCGGATTTACTGAGCACAGATACGCAGTATTTT. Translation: CSARADLLSTDTQYF.

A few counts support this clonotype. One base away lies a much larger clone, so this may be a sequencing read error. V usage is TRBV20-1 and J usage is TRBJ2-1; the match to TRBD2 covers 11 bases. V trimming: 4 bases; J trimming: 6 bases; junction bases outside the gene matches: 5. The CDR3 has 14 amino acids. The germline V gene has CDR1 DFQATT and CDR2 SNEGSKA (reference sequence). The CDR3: CSATTSGKFNEQFF. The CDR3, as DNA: TGCAGTGCTACGACTAGCGGGAAGTTCAATGAGCAGTTCTTC.

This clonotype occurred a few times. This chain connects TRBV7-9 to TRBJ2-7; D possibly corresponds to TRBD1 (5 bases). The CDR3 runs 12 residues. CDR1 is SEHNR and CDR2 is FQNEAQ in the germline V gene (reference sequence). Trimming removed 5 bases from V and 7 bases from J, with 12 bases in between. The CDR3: CASSIGAGEQYF. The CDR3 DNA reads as TGTGCCAGCAGCATAGGGGCAGGGGAGCAGTACTTC. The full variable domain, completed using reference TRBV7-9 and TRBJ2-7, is DTGVSQNPRHKITKRGQNVTFRCDPISEHNRLYWYRQTLGQGPEFLTYFQNEAQLEKSRLLSDRFSAERPKGSFSTLEIQRTEQGDSAMYLCASSIGAGEQYFGPGTRLTVT.

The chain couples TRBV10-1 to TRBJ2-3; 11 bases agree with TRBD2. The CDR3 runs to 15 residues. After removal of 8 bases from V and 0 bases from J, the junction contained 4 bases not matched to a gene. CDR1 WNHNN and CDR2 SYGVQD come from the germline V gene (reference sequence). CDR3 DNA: TGCGCCAGCCCGGGGACTAGCGGTAGCACAGATACGCAGTATTTT. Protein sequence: CASPGTSGSTDTQYF.

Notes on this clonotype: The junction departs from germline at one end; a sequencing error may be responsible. The CDR3: CASTLAATIEKLFF. The CDR3 coding sequence is TGTGCCAGCACCCTAGCCGCAACTATTGAAAAACTGTTTTTT. The chain is built from TRBV2 and TRBJ1-4; D not certain. The CDR3 is made up of 14 amino acids. CDR1 is SNHLY, CDR2 FYNNEI, per germline.

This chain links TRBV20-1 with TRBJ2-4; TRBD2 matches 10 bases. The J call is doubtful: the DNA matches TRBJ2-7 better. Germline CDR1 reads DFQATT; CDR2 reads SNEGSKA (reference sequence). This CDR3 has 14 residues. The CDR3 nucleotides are TGCAGTGCTGGACGGACTAGCGGAGCCTACGAGCAGTACTTC. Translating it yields CSAGRTSGAYEQYF.

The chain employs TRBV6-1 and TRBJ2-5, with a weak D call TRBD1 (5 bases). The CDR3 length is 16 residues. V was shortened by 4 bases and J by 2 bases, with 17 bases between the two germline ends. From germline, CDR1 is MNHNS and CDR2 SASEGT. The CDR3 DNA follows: TGTGCCAGCAGTGGCAGAAGGGGTAGATTGCAAGAGACCCAGTACTTC. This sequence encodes CASSGRRGRLQETQYF.

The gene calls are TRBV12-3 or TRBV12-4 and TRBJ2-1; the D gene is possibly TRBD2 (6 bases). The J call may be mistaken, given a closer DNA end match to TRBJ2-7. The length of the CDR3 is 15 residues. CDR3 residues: CASTSRGTGPEEQYF. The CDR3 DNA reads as TGTGCCAGCACGAGCCGCGGGACTGGCCCTGAGGAGCAGTACTTC.

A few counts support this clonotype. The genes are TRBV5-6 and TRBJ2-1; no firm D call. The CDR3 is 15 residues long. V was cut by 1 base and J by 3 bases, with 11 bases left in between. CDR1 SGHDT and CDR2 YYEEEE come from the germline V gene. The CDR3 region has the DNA TGTGCCAGCAGCTTGTACGGGCCAGGCTACAATGAGCAGTTCTTC. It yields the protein CASSLYGPGYNEQFF. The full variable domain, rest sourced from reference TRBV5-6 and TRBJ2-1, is DAGVTQSPTHLIKTRGQQVTLRCSPKSGHDTVSWYQQALGQGPQFIFQYYEEEERQRGNFPDRFSGHQFPNYSSELNVNALLLGDSALYLCASSLYGPGYNEQFFGPGTRLTVL.

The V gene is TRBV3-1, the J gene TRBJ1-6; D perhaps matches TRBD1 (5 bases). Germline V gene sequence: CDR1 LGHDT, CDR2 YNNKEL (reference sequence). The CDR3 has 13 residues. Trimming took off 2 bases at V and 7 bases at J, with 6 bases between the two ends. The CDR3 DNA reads TGTGCCAGCAGCCAATCAGGGAATTCACCCCTCCACTTT. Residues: CASSQSGNSPLHF.